The 3 T cell receptor beta chains presented below share a single source sample, sequenced in a study of PD-L1 blockade in urothelial cancer. Sequenced by immunoSEQ multiplex PCR; TCRdb stores in-frame clones only, minus some. The data contain around 68,000 clones, around four fifths of them singletons. Stated time point: pretreatment peripheral blood. The sample here was PBMCs, taken around atezolizumab (anti-PD-L1) treatment. The receptors were gathered from a man in his 70s with urothelial cancer.

The gene calls are TRBV29-1 and TRBJ2-7; maybe TRBD2 (5 bases). CDR1 and CDR2 (germline): SQVTM, ANQGSEA. The CDR3 is 12 amino acids. Trimming removed 4 bases at V and 3 bases at J, with 10 bases between. CDR3 protein: CSVVLLGYEQYF. The DNA for the CDR3 is TGCAGCGTTGTTTTACTAGGCTACGAGCAGTACTTC.

The chain has TRBV11-3 and TRBJ2-1; D unresolved. V shed 1 base and J shed 10 bases, with 5 bases lying between them. The germline V gene encodes CDR1 SGHNT and CDR2 YENEEA. There are 11 residues in the CDR3. The CDR3 loop reads CASSLGGEQFF. The CDR3 DNA is TGTGCCAGCAGCTTAGGCGGCGAGCAGTTCTTC.

CDR3 loop: CASSTDRRGVAFF. CDR3 coding DNA: TGTGCCAGTAGCACGGACAGGAGAGGTGTAGCTTTCTTT. The chain links TRBV19 to TRBJ1-1; 7 positions match TRBD1. Trimming at V came to 6 bases and at J to 10 bases, leaving 11 bases not matched to a gene. The CDR3 spans 13 residues. Per germline, CDR1 LNHDA and CDR2 SQIVND (reference sequence).